The 32 T cell receptor beta chains given below trace back to one sample, sequenced in a study of T-cell memory formation after mild COVID-19. TCRdb used MiXCR to reprocess the 5' RACE reads, holding one entry per CDR3 protein. The table shows some 440,000 distinct CDR3 sequences, with about 23% occurring only once. Sequencing used PBMCs or a T cell subset sorted from them (not recorded which). These receptor sequences come from an adult woman who had mild COVID-19 (a few samples of this study predate the infection). Cell type and time point are not known.

This clonotype was detected a few times. V gene TRBV29-1 combines with J gene TRBJ2-7, with D possibly matching TRBD2 (5 bases). Germline CDR1 reads SQVTM; CDR2 reads ANQGSEA. There are 12 residues in the CDR3. Trimming shortened V by 3 bases and J by 4 bases, and 10 bases separated the two germline ends. The CDR3 nucleotides are TGCAGCGTTGACGGGGAAGGATACGAGCAGTACTTC. Encoded protein: CSVDGEGYEQYF.

The genes are TRBV20-1 and TRBJ1-5; 8 nucleotides agree with TRBD1. CDR1 DFQATT and CDR2 SNEGSKA come from the germline V gene (reference sequence). CDR3 size: 16 residues. V dropped 6 bases and J dropped 3; count of bases not matched to a gene: 13. The CDR3 DNA reads as TGCAGTGCCGGAGGACAGGGCAATCTCCCCAATCAGCCCCAGCATTTT. This encodes CSAGGQGNLPNQPQHF.

The gene calls are TRBV7-2 and TRBJ1-2; TRBD1 agrees at 7 bases. The CDR3 has 14 residues. Unmatched junction bases numbered 8, after V lost 6 bases and J lost 4 bases. Germline values: CDR1 SGHTA, CDR2 FQGNSA. The CDR3 nucleotides are TGTGCCAGCAGACACAGACAGGGAAGCTATGGCTACACCTTC. Encoded protein: CASRHRQGSYGYTF. Together with reference TRBV7-2 and TRBJ1-2, the CDR3 gives the full variable domain: GAGVSQSPSNKVTEKGKDVELRCDPISGHTALYWYRQSLGQGLEFLIYFQGNSAPDKSGLPSDRFSAERTGGSVSTLTIQRTQQEDSAVYLCASRHRQGSYGYTFGSGTRLTVV.

The chain combines TRBV29-1 with TRBJ2-3, with 10 bases lining up with TRBD2. V lost 5 bases and J lost 1; bases outside the gene matches: 12. The CDR3 runs 17 residues. Germline assignment: CDR1 SQVTM and CDR2 ANQGSEA. The CDR3 reads CSVRGLAEAGGTDTQYF. The CDR3 DNA reads TGCAGCGTTAGAGGACTAGCGGAGGCCGGGGGCACAGATACGCAGTATTTT.

The chain is built from TRBV7-2 and TRBJ2-7; D uncertain. Trimming took off 0 bases at V and 0 bases at J, with 9 bases between the two ends. Looked up from germline, CDR1 is SGHTA and CDR2 is FQGNSA. The length of the CDR3 is 15 residues. CDR3 protein: CASSLAGSNSYEQYF. CDR3 bases: TGTGCCAGCAGCTTAGCAGGGTCTAACTCCTACGAGCAGTACTTC.

CDR3 loop: CASSPLSGSRSYNEQFF. CDR3 DNA: TGCGCCAGCAGCCCGTTGAGCGGGTCGCGCTCCTACAATGAGCAGTTCTTC. The V and J genes are TRBV5-1 and TRBJ2-1, with D perhaps TRBD2 (6 bases). The length of the CDR3 is 17 residues. V was pared by 4 bases and J by 0 bases, with 17 bases between. The germline gives CDR1 SGHRS, CDR2 YFSETQ.

This chain joins TRBV5-1 and TRBJ2-2; a possible D gene is TRBD2 (5 bases). Trimming pared 2 bases from V and 6 bases from J, leaving 14 bases between. There are 15 residues in the CDR3. Germline loops: CDR1 SGHRS, CDR2 YFSETQ. CDR3 region: CASSLIGVDAGELFF. The CDR3 DNA reads as TGCGCCAGCAGCTTAATCGGGGTAGACGCCGGGGAGCTGTTTTTT.

The sample holds many counts of this clonotype. The chain links TRBV7-9 to TRBJ2-7; D is undetermined. CDR3 size: 12 residues. From germline, CDR1 is SEHNR and CDR2 FQNEAQ (reference sequence). The germline V and J ends were trimmed by 1 base and 3 bases, with 4 bases remaining between them. In nucleotides, the CDR3 is TGTGCCAGCAGCTTAGGCAGCTACGAGCAGTACTTC. Translation: CASSLGSYEQYF.

V usage is TRBV12-3 or TRBV12-4 and J usage is TRBJ2-7; 8 nucleotides agree with TRBD1. The ends lost 5 bases at V and 5 bases at J; junction bases unmatched: 8. The CDR3 is 14 residues long. This chain's CDR3 is CASSQGQGVHEQYF. The CDR3 bases are TGTGCCAGCAGTCAAGGACAGGGTGTCCACGAGCAGTACTTC.

This clonotype was observed a few times. This chain uses TRBV29-1 with TRBJ2-3; 9 positions match TRBD2. J lost 3 bases, V lost 2 bases, and 9 bases had no gene match. Germline loops: CDR1 SQVTM, CDR2 ANQGSEA. There are 16 residues in the CDR3. CDR3 DNA: TGCAGCGTTGAACCACTCTTAGCGGGAGCGACAGATACGCAGTATTTT. Translation gives CSVEPLLAGATDTQYF.

The chain is built from TRBV3-1 and TRBJ2-2; D might be TRBD1 or TRBD2, each matching 5 bases. The germline V gene has CDR1 LGHDT and CDR2 YNNKEL (reference sequence). The CDR3 is made up of 15 amino acids. Trimming stripped 4 bases from V and 4 bases from J, with 13 bases between. CDR3 sequence (DNA): TGTGCCAGCAGCCTCACCGGGACCCCCACCGGGGAGCTGTTTTTT. It yields the protein CASSLTGTPTGELFF.

V usage is TRBV5-1 and J usage is TRBJ2-3; TRBD2 aligns across 7 bases. Germline CDR1 SGHRS, CDR2 YFSETQ. The CDR3 sequence is 15 residues long. J was trimmed by 0 bases and V by 6 bases; bases with no gene match: 7. The CDR3, as DNA: TGCGCCAGCAAATGGAGGGGACTAAGCACAGATACGCAGTATTTT. Amino acid sequence: CASKWRGLSTDTQYF.

The chain links TRBV18 to TRBJ2-7, with D perhaps being TRBD1 or TRBD2 (5 bases each). The CDR3 runs 14 residues. Looked up from germline, CDR1 is KGHSH and CDR2 is LQKENI. Trimming cost V 5 bases and J 2 bases, with 13 bases left between them. The CDR3 DNA reads TGTGCCAGCTCAGAGAGGGACCAAGCCTACGAGCAGTACTTC. This gives the protein CASSERDQAYEQYF. Using reference TRBV18 and TRBJ2-7 for the parts outside the CDR3, the full variable domain is NAGVMQNPRHLVRRRGQEARLRCSPMKGHSHVYWYRQLPEEGLKFMVYLQKENIIDESGMPKERFSAEFPKEGPSILRIQQVVRGDSAAYFCASSERDQAYEQYFGPGTRLTVT.

The table lists this clonotype with a few counts. The genes are TRBV7-6 and TRBJ2-2; D is perhaps TRBD2 (6 bases). In germline, CDR1 is SGHVS, CDR2 FNYEAQ. Trimming pared 6 bases from V and 5 bases from J, leaving 22 bases between. This CDR3 spans 17 amino acids. The CDR3 protein is CASRLTPPGVVTGELFF. The CDR3, as DNA: TGTGCCAGCAGGCTTACTCCACCGGGAGTAGTTACCGGGGAGCTGTTTTTT.

V and J are TRBV29-1 and TRBJ2-7; 7 nucleotides match TRBD1. After removal of 5 bases from V and 0 bases from J, the junction contained 1 base not matched to a gene. The CDR3 totals 12 residues. CDR1 SQVTM and CDR2 ANQGSEA come from the germline V gene. The CDR3 DNA follows: TGCAGCGTTAAGGGGGCCTCCTACGAGCAGTACTTC. Its protein is CSVKGASYEQYF.

This rearrangement joins TRBV12-3 or TRBV12-4 to TRBJ2-7; no firm D call. V dropped 6 bases and J dropped 0 bases, with 18 bases sitting between them. CDR3 length: 16 residues. The CDR3 bases are TGTGCCAGCAGCCCTCCTCCCGGCGGAAGCTCCTACGAGCAGTACTTC. It encodes CASSPPPGGSSYEQYF.

V is TRBV6-6 and J is TRBJ1-5; 10 bases line up with TRBD1. The CDR3 extends over 16 amino acids. CDR1 and CDR2 (germline): MNHNY, SVGAGI (reference sequence). Unmatched junction bases numbered 6, after V lost 5 bases and J lost 2 bases. The DNA of the CDR3 is TGTGCCAGCAGTAGGGGACAGGGGCAAGGCAATCAGCCCCAGCATTTT. Translated: CASSRGQGQGNQPQHF.

The chain is built from TRBV3-1 and TRBJ2-7, with D tentatively TRBD1 (6 bases). Germline V gives CDR1 LGHDT, CDR2 YNNKEL (reference sequence). Between the trimmed V and J ends, which lost 4 bases and 4 bases, there was a span of 17 bases. The CDR3 totals 15 residues. CDR3 in amino acids: CASSPARYRVYEQYF. The CDR3 region has the DNA TGTGCCAGCAGCCCCGCCCGTTACAGGGTATACGAGCAGTACTTC.

The chain couples TRBV20-1 to TRBJ2-7, with 10 bases fitting TRBD1. In germline, CDR1 is DFQATT, CDR2 SNEGSKA (reference sequence). J lost 3 bases, V lost 3 bases, and 5 bases had no gene match. This CDR3 has 14 residues. The CDR3, as DNA: TGCAGTGCTAGTTCGGGACAGGGGTTCTACGAGCAGTACTTC. This encodes CSASSGQGFYEQYF.

This chain uses TRBV11-1 with TRBJ2-5, with D uncertain. Trimming left V 2 bases short and J 4 bases short, with 11 bases between. Germline CDR1 SGHAT, CDR2 FQDESV (reference sequence). The CDR3 is 14 residues long. The CDR3 loop is CASSLNSGGETQYF. Written as DNA, the CDR3 is TGTGCCAGCAGCTTAAACTCGGGCGGAGAGACCCAGTACTTC.

This clonotype turned up a few times. The chain carries TRBV29-1 and TRBJ2-7; possibly TRBD1 or TRBD2 for D (6 bases each). The germline V gene encodes CDR1 SQVTM and CDR2 ANQGSEA. The CDR3 spans 14 residues. V dropped 7 bases and J dropped 0 bases, with 16 bases sitting between them. CDR3 nucleotides: TGCAGCGCAGGGGCGGGATATAGCTCCTACGAGCAGTACTTC. It codes for CSAGAGYSSYEQYF.

V is TRBV30 and J is TRBJ1-3, with D possibly being TRBD1 (6 bases). Trimming removed 5 bases from V and 0 bases from J, with 17 bases in between. The CDR3 sequence is 16 residues long. Germline CDR1 reads GTSNPN; CDR2 reads SVGIG (reference sequence). CDR3 residues: CAWAGHRLNSGNTIYF. The CDR3 DNA reads TGTGCCTGGGCGGGACACCGGCTAAACTCTGGAAACACCATATATTTT.

Only a few counts were recorded for this clonotype. The CDR3 region is CASKTGPMNTEAFF. The CDR3 region has the DNA TGTGCCAGCAAAACGGGACCCATGAACACTGAAGCTTTCTTT. The gene calls are TRBV7-2 and TRBJ1-1, with a weak D call TRBD1 (5 bases). Germline values: CDR1 SGHTA, CDR2 FQGNSA. With 7 bases removed from V and 0 bases from J, the gap between germline ends came to 12 bases. The CDR3 runs 14 residues.

The chain couples TRBV6-6 to TRBJ2-7; D may be TRBD1 (6 bases). The V gene's germline CDR1 is MNHNY and CDR2 SVGAGI (reference sequence). Trimming took 1 base from V and 0 from J, leaving 19 bases between them. The CDR3 loop spans 18 amino acids. CDR3 protein: CASSYLDSPYSSSYEQYF. The CDR3 DNA is TGTGCCAGCAGTTACTTGGACAGCCCGTACTCGAGCTCCTACGAGCAGTACTTC.

The chain joins TRBV29-1 to TRBJ2-7; weak D call: TRBD1 (7 bases). This CDR3 region has 17 residues. The V gene lost 2 bases and the J gene lost 3 bases, with 23 bases spanning the gap. Germline CDR1 reads SQVTM; CDR2 reads ANQGSEA. The CDR3 spells CSVEKGGLEDRLYEQYF. The CDR3 nucleotides read TGCAGCGTTGAAAAGGGGGGTCTAGAGGACAGGCTCTACGAGCAGTACTTC.

This clonotype was counted a few times. The chain combines TRBV7-6 with TRBJ2-5; D call uncertain. V lost 1 base and J 4 bases, leaving 10 bases between the germline ends. This CDR3 has 14 amino acids. The germline V gene encodes CDR1 SGHVS and CDR2 FNYEAQ. CDR3 in amino acids: CASSLDGWGETQYF. The CDR3 DNA reads TGTGCCAGCAGCTTAGATGGGTGGGGAGAGACCCAGTACTTC.

The rearrangement links TRBV12-3 or TRBV12-4 to TRBJ2-5, with 8 bases lining up with TRBD1. The CDR3 length is 14 residues. J lost 5 bases, V lost 5 bases, and 7 bases had no gene match. CDR3 amino acids: CASSQGAVRETQYF. The CDR3 DNA is TGTGCCAGCAGTCAGGGGGCTGTAAGGGAGACCCAGTACTTC.

The V and J genes are TRBV2 and TRBJ2-3, with D perhaps matching TRBD2 (5 bases). Trimming cost V 5 bases and J 4 bases, with 13 bases left between them. The CDR3 covers 14 residues. Germline V lookup: CDR1 SNHLY, CDR2 FYNNEI. This CDR3 is CASSWTPLSDTQYF. The CDR3 DNA reads as TGTGCCAGCAGTTGGACTCCTCTTTCAGATACGCAGTATTTT.

This clonotype was seen a few times. The chain recombines TRBV12-3 or TRBV12-4 with TRBJ2-3, with 7 bases fitting TRBD2. V lost 6 bases and J lost 2; bases outside the gene matches: 8. The CDR3 sequence is 15 residues long. CDR3 nucleotide sequence: TGTGCCAGCAGACGAGCGGGACCGATCACAGATACGCAGTATTTT. Its protein product is CASRRAGPITDTQYF.

V is TRBV12-3 or TRBV12-4 and J is TRBJ2-5, with TRBD1 as a possible D gene (6 bases). CDR3 size: 15 residues. Trimming shortened V by 5 bases and J by 10 bases, and 23 bases separated the two germline ends. The chain's CDR3 is CASSQGHRGVDDQYF. CDR3 DNA sequence: TGTGCCAGCAGTCAGGGACACCGAGGTGTGGATGACCAGTACTTC.

The chain joins TRBV29-1 to TRBJ2-1; 10 nucleotides line up with TRBD1. The CDR3 contains 15 residues. CDR1 is SQVTM and CDR2 is ANQGSEA in the germline V gene. V shed 6 bases and J 4 bases; nucleotides not matched to a gene: 9. CDR3 DNA sequence: TGCAGCGTCGGACAGGGGGAATTGTGGTACAATGAGCAGTTCTTC. The encoded protein is CSVGQGELWYNEQFF.

This clonotype appeared a few times. CDR3 sequence: CATSDLRAVPNTGELFF. CDR3 in DNA: TGTGCCACCAGTGATTTACGAGCGGTTCCGAACACCGGGGAGCTGTTTTTT. V and J are TRBV24-1 and TRBJ2-2; D might be TRBD2 (5 bases). The CDR3 sequence is 17 residues long. The V end was cut by 1 base, the J end by 0 bases, with 11 bases between. The germline V gene has CDR1 KGHDR and CDR2 SFDVKD.